The present entry profiles one T cell receptor beta chain with its context. This sample is drawn from a study of identical twins. Trimming stripped 0 bases from V and 4 bases from J, with 7 bases between. The CDR3 sequence is 14 residues long. Germline CDR1 is SGHTA and CDR2 is FQGNSA. TCRdb reprocessed the 5' RACE reads via MiXCR and lists one record per CDR3 protein. The sample has roughly 770,000 distinct CDR3 sequences, about 20% seen once. The data were also submitted as part of a second study, on T cells expressing NK-cell markers. That source adds: NKG2C+ dominant clonotype frequencies in 6 or 7 donors were about 1.0-8% of CD8+ T cells.

The origin of this receptor is a young woman in good health. Sequenced input: PBMCs. J is TRBJ2-1 and V is TRBV7-2, with D unclear. This CDR3 is CASSLAPPYNEQFF. CDR3 nucleotides: TGTGCCAGCAGCTTAGCTCCTCCGTACAATGAGCAGTTCTTC.